This T cell receptor beta chain comes out of a study of cytotoxic CD8 clonotypes in ibrutinib-treated CLL. The study, taken as a whole, reports: Baseline values of clonality outstripped age-matched healthy donors and followed circulating CD8+ T-cell counts. Public clonotypes (which were uncommon) either contracted or remained stable on treatment. Elevated clonality accompanied ibrutinib response, with a return toward baseline values at progression.

PBMCs were cryopreserved, and roughly 2.2 micrograms of genomic DNA from them went into TCR beta libraries. The assay was immunoSEQ multiplex PCR, and TCRdb's table has in-frame clones only and misses some. The data hold 200,000 to 250,000 clones, with about four fifths observed a single time. Notes on this clone: Its antigen is currently unknown.

This material consisted of PBMCs, taken after 12 months of ibrutinib treatment. This sequence was found in a human donor with chronic lymphocytic leukemia.

The DNA for the CDR3 is TGCGCCAGCAGCTTGTCGGGGGGACAGGGAAGGTCACCCCTCCACTTT. Protein sequence: CASSLSGGQGRSPLHF. The V call is TRBV5-1, the J call TRBJ1-6; 9 bases fit TRBD1. In germline, CDR1 is SGHRS, CDR2 YFSETQ. CDR3 length equals 16 residues. After removal of 1 base from V and 10 bases from J, the junction contained 9 bases not matched to a gene.